This T cell receptor beta chain was obtained from a study of T cells in Graves' hyperthyroidism and ophthalmopathy. The V gene's germline CDR1 is SGHRS and CDR2 YFSETQ. Trimming removed 4 bases from V and 7 bases from J, with 11 bases in between. The CDR3 is 12 amino acids. This clonotype occurred a few times. Amplification of TCR beta CDR3 regions used RNA as the template. A set of HTBI primers served as the primers for a first-round RT-PCR of the TCR CDR3. TCRdb itself ran the multiplex PCR reads through MiXCR, one entry per CDR3 protein. This sample has over 400,000 distinct CDR3 sequences, with around a fifth found just once.

This rearrangement joins TRBV5-1 to TRBJ1-1; TRBD1 might be the D (5 bases). Sequencing used blood. The TCR was taken from a woman aged 70-85 years with Graves' ophthalmopathy. CDR3 in DNA: TGCGCCAGCAGCAGGGACGAGGGTGAAGCTTTCTTT. Its protein product is CASSRDEGEAFF.